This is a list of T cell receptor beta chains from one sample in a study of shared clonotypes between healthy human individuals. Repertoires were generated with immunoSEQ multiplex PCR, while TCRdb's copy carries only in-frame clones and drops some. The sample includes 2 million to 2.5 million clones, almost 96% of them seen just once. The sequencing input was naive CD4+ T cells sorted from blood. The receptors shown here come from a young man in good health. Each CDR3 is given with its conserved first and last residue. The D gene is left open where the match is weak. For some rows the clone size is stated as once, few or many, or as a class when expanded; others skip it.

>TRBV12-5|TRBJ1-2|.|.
TGTGCTAGTGGTGGGACGGGGGCGGACTATGGCTACACCTTC
CASGGTGADYGYTF
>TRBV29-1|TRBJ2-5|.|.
TGCAGCGTTGAACTGGGACCGCGGGAGACCCAGTACTTC
CSVELGPRETQYF
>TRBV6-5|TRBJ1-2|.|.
TGTGCCAGCACCTCGGTGCAGGGCGACTATGGCTACACCTTC
CASTSVQGDYGYTF
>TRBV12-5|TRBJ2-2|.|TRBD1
TGTGCTAGTGGGCCGACAGGGGTCACCGGGGAGCTGTTTTTT
CASGPTGVTGELFF
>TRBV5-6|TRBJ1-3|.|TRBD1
TGTGCCAGCAGCGTTGGACAGGGGGTCCTTCCTGGAAACACCATATATTTT
CASSVGQGVLPGNTIYF
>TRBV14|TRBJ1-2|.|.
TGTGCCAGCAGCCAAGTAGGGAACTATGGCTACACCTTC
CASSQVGNYGYTF
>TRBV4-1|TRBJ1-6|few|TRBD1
TGCGCCAGCAGCCTGGACAGGGCTAATTCACCCCTCCACTTT
CASSLDRANSPLHF
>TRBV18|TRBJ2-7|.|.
TGTGCCAGCTCACCAAGTTCACAGGGAGGCCACGAGCAGTACTTC
CASSPSSQGGHEQYF
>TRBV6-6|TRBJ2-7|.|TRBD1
TGTGCCAGCAGTACCCGGACAGGGCCATCCTACGAGCAGTACTTC
CASSTRTGPSYEQYF
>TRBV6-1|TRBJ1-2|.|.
TGTGCCACCCCCCGGACGTATTTGGATGGCTACACCTTC
CATPRTYLDGYTF
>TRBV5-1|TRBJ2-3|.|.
TGCGCCAGCAGCTTGTCGGCTCTCAGCACAGATACGCAGTATTTT
CASSLSALSTDTQYF
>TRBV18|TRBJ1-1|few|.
TGTGCCAGCTCACTGACACCGAGGGACACTGAAGCTTTCTTT
CASSLTPRDTEAFF
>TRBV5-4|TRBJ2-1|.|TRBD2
TGTGCCAGCAGCTTGGGAAGCGGGAACTCCTACAATGAGCAGTTCTTC
CASSLGSGNSYNEQFF
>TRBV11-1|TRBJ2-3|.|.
TGTGCCAGCAGCCCTACACGATTCGACCGTTGGGGCACAGATACGCAGTATTTT
CASSPTRFDRWGTDTQYF
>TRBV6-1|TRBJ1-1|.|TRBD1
TGTGCCAGCAGTGAGACCCGACAGGGCGAAGCTTTCTTT
CASSETRQGEAFF
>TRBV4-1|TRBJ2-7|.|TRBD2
TGCGCCAGCAGCCAGCCGGGACTAGGCTACGAGCAGTACTTC
CASSQPGLGYEQYF
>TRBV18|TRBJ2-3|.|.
TGTGCCAGCTCCGCGGACCGGCGATCAGATACGCAGTATTTT
CASSADRRSDTQYF
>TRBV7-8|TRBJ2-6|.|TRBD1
TGTGCCAGCAGCTTAGAAGGGACAGGCGTCTCTGGGGCCAACGTCCTGACTTTC
CASSLEGTGVSGANVLTF
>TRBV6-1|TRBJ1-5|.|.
TGTGCCAGCAGTGAATCGCGTGGGATTGGGGGTAGCAATCAGCCCCAGCATTTT
CASSESRGIGGSNQPQHF
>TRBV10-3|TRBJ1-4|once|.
TGTGCCATCAGTGAGTCCTCCTCGACCGCAACTAATGAAAAACTGTTTTTT
CAISESSSTATNEKLFF
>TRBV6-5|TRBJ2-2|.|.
TGTGCCAGCAGCCCCGGCCTCGTGAACACCGGGGAGCTGTTTTTT
CASSPGLVNTGELFF
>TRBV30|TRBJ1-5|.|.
TGTGCCTGGAGTGTAGGGCAGCTTAATCAGCCCCAGCATTTT
CAWSVGQLNQPQHF
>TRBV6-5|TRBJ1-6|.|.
TGTGCCAGCAGTTATAGGACGGTTAATTCACCCCTCCACTTT
CASSYRTVNSPLHF
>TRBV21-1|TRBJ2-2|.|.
TGTGCCAGCACCCCCCTCTCTCTCCGTCTAGCGGGGCCCCTTGCGGACACCGGGGAGCTGTTTTTT
CASTPLSLRLAGPLADTGELFF
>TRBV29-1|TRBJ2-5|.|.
TGCAGCGCGGGTAGGGAGACCCAGTACTTC
CSAGRETQYF
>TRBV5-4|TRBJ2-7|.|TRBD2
TGTGCCAGCAGCTTGGCGTCTAGCGGGGCGGGGCTGAGTGAGCAGTACTTC
CASSLASSGAGLSEQYF
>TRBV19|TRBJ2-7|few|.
TGTGCCAGTAGTTACGGACTTCGGCACTACGAGCAGTACTTC
CASSYGLRHYEQYF
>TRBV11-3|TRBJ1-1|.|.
TGTGCCAGCAGCTGGACCGCGGGCACTGAAGCTTTCTTT
CASSWTAGTEAFF
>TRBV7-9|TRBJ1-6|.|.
TGTGCCAGCAGCTTAGTCCTGGGAAACAGTAATTCACCCCTCCACTTT
CASSLVLGNSNSPLHF
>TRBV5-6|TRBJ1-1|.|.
TGTGCCAGCAGCTTGTTAAAAGGGACAAAGAACACTGAAGCTTTCTTT
CASSLLKGTKNTEAFF
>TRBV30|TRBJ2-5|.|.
TGTGCCTGGAGAATGGTGCAAGAGACCCAGTACTTC
CAWRMVQETQYF
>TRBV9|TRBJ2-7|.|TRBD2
TGTGCCAGCAGCGTAGACAGCGGGGGGGCTTCCTACGAGCAGTACTTC
CASSVDSGGASYEQYF
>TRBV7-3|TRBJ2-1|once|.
TGTGCCAGCAGCCTGGGGGTCAGCTACGAGGAGCAGTTCTTC
CASSLGVSYEEQFF
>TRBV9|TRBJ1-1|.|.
TGTGCCAGCAGCGTAATGGCAGGGGATCGGACTGAAGCTTTCTTT
CASSVMAGDRTEAFF
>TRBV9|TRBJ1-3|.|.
TGTGCCAGCAGTACCACAGGCCCTGGAAACACCATATATTTT
CASSTTGPGNTIYF
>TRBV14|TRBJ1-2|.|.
TGTGCCAGCAGCCGGCCAGGACAATCTCATGGCTACACCTTC
CASSRPGQSHGYTF
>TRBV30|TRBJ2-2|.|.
TGTGCCTGGACTCCGGGTCCGAACACCGGGGAGCTGTTTTTT
CAWTPGPNTGELFF
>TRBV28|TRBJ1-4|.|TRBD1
TGTGCCAGCAGTTCTCGCCTAGGGACAGGGGGAACTAATGAAAAACTGTTTTTT
CASSSRLGTGGTNEKLFF
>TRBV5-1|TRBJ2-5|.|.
TGCGCCAGCAGCTTGGGTATGGAAGAGACCCAGTACTTC
CASSLGMEETQYF
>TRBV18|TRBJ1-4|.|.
TGTGCCAGCTCACCAGGGGCCCAGGGAAAACTGTTTTTT
CASSPGAQGKLFF
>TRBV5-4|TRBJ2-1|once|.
TGTGCCAGCAGCCATGAGGGGAGCTCCTACAATGAGCAGTTCTTC
CASSHEGSSYNEQFF
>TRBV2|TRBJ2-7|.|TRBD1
TGTGCCAGCAGGGGGACAGTGAGCTCCTACGAGCAGTACTTC
CASRGTVSSYEQYF
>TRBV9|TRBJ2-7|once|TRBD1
TGTGCCAGCAGCGTAGAAGGGACAGATTTTTACGAGCAGTACTTC
CASSVEGTDFYEQYF
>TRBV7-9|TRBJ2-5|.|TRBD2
TGTGCCAGCAGCTCTACTAGCGGGGCCTCCCAGTACTTC
CASSSTSGASQYF
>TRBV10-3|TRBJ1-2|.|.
TGTGCCATCGCCAGAGATGGGACGCAAATCTATGGCTACACCTTC
CAIARDGTQIYGYTF
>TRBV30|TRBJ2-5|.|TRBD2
TGTGCCTGGACTAGCGGGAGTTATCAAGAGACCCAGTACTTC
CAWTSGSYQETQYF
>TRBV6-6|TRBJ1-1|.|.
TGTGCCAGCAGTTACCCCAGGGGCGAGAACACTGAAGCTTTCTTT
CASSYPRGENTEAFF
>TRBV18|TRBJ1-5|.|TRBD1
TGTGCCAGCTCACCTGGACAGGGGGTTAATCAGCCCCAGCATTTT
CASSPGQGVNQPQHF
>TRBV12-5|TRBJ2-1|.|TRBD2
TGTGCTAGTGGTTTGGGACTAGCGCACGGGAATGAGCAGTTCTTC
CASGLGLAHGNEQFF
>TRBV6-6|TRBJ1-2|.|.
TGTGCCAGCAGACGGGACCCTAACTATGGCTACACCTTC
CASRRDPNYGYTF
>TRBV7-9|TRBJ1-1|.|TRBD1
TGTGCCAGCAGCTTAGAACAGGGGCTGACTGAAGCTTTCTTT
CASSLEQGLTEAFF
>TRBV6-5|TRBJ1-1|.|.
TGTGCCAGCAGTAACGGACGTGGGGTGAACACTGAAGCTTTCTTT
CASSNGRGVNTEAFF
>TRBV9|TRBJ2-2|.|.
TGTGCCAGCAGCATTCGACAGCACCCGGCCGGGGAGCTGTTTTTT
CASSIRQHPAGELFF